One sample yielded the 30 T cell receptor beta chains listed below, sequenced in a study of stem cell transplantation in POMP-related autoinflammatory disease (dated by TCRdb to the early 2020s). This specimen's time point label, interpreted: before hematopoietic stem cell transplant. Library method: the immunoSEQ multiplex PCR assay. Here the immuneACCESS table is served through TCRdb, limited to in-frame sequences with V and J called. Missing clones are a known gap in these copies; in checked studies unresolved V genes cover under half, and the rest lacks a known reason. This sample holds about 32,000 clones; around nine tenths were observed only once. The ten largest make up 0.6% to 0.75% of the sample. This material consisted of CD4+ T cells from PBMCs, taken before stem cell transplantation. Source of these receptors: a human donor with POMP-related autoinflammation and immune dysregulation (PRAID).

This chain links TRBV7-6 with TRBJ2-1, with TRBD1 identical over 10 bases. The ends lost 4 bases at V and 5 bases at J; junction bases unmatched: 5. This CDR3 is 15 amino acids long. Germline CDR1 SGHVS, CDR2 FNYEAQ. CDR3 region: CASSYRDRGDNEQFF. The CDR3 bases are TGTGCCAGCAGCTATAGGGACAGGGGAGACAATGAGCAGTTCTTC. Full variable domain (missing parts from reference TRBV7-6 and TRBJ2-1): GAGVSQSPRYKVTKRGQDVALRCDPISGHVSLYWYRQALGQGPEFLTYFNYEAQQDKSGLPNDRFSAERPEGSISTLTIQRTEQRDSAMYRCASSYRDRGDNEQFFGPGTRLTVL.

This chain links TRBV5-4 with TRBJ1-3, with unresolved D. The CDR3 totals 14 residues. From germline, CDR1 is SGHNT and CDR2 YYREEE (reference sequence). Trimming cost V 0 bases and J 5 bases, with 9 bases left between them. DNA of the CDR3: TGTGCCAGCAGCTTGGACGGCCATCGAAACACCATATATTTT. This gives the protein CASSLDGHRNTIYF.

This clone showed up just a few times. The rearrangement uses TRBV7-9 and TRBJ1-6, with D tentatively TRBD1 (5 bases). The germline gives CDR1 SEHNR, CDR2 FQNEAQ (reference sequence). Trimming took 7 bases from V and 10 from J, leaving 23 bases between them. The CDR3 consists of 16 residues. Here the CDR3 reads CASTLSQGMFQSPLHF. The CDR3 DNA is TGTGCCAGCACCCTTAGTCAGGGCATGTTCCAATCACCCCTCCACTTT.

CDR3 coding DNA: TGTGCCAGCAGTTTAGACACTGAAGCTTTCTTT. Translating it yields CASSLDTEAFF. The chain recombines TRBV28 with TRBJ1-1; D unresolved. CDR3 length: 11 amino acids. Germline values: CDR1 MDHEN, CDR2 SYDVKM. Trimming removed 2 bases from V and 3 bases from J, with 1 base in between.

CDR3 residues: CASSLGYRGNSPLHF. In DNA, the CDR3 is TGTGCCAGCAGTTTAGGGTACAGGGGGAATTCACCCCTCCACTTT. This chain links TRBV27 with TRBJ1-6; 8 nucleotides line up with TRBD1. Germline V gene lookup returns CDR1 MNHEY and CDR2 SMNVEV (reference sequence). Trimming at V came to 2 bases and at J to 7 bases, leaving 4 bases not matched to a gene. The CDR3 spans 15 residues.

This rearrangement joins TRBV2 to TRBJ1-5, with 10 bases lining up with TRBD1. CDR1 and CDR2 (germline): SNHLY, FYNNEI. V lost 4 bases, J lost 4 bases, and 4 bases stayed unmatched. CDR3 length equals 15 residues. The CDR3 protein is CASSAGTGENQPQHF. The CDR3, as DNA: TGTGCCAGCAGTGCCGGGACAGGGGAAAATCAGCCCCAGCATTTT.

This clone appeared a few times. The rearrangement uses TRBV7-9 and TRBJ1-3; no firm D call. Germline assignment: CDR1 SEHNR and CDR2 FQNEAQ (reference sequence). Trimming removed 1 base at V and 6 bases at J, with 16 bases between. This CDR3 has 16 residues. The CDR3 region is CASSLDLDLRANTIYF. CDR3 in DNA: TGTGCCAGCAGCTTAGACCTTGACCTAAGAGCAAACACCATATATTTT.

This rearrangement joins TRBV11-2 to TRBJ2-7; D gene unclear. CDR3 length equals 12 residues. Germline CDR1 reads SGHAT; CDR2 reads FQNNGV. V lost 0 bases to trimming and J lost 6 bases, with 6 bases between them. Written as DNA, the CDR3 is TGTGCCAGCAGCTTAGAAGGGTTCGAGCAGTACTTC. Translating gives CASSLEGFEQYF.

The rearrangement links TRBV7-3 to TRBJ2-1, with unresolved D. The germline gives CDR1 SGHTA, CDR2 FQGTGA. V lost 1 base and J lost 3, with 13 bases in between. The CDR3 length is 16 residues. The CDR3 DNA follows: TGTGCCAGCAGCTTAATGCCCCTCCTAGGCTACAATGAGCAGTTCTTC. Protein sequence: CASSLMPLLGYNEQFF.

The rearrangement joins TRBV6-6 to TRBJ2-7; no clear D gene. The CDR3 spans 15 residues. Deletions cut 5 bases from V and 6 bases from J, with 20 bases between. CDR1 is MNHNY and CDR2 is SVGAGI in the germline V gene (reference sequence). The CDR3 DNA sequence: TGTGCCAGCAGTGCCCGGATAGCCTCCCAAAGCGAGCAGTACTTC. This encodes CASSARIASQSEQYF.

The chain employs TRBV7-2 and TRBJ2-2; TRBD2 is a possible D gene (7 bases). Germline assignment: CDR1 SGHTA and CDR2 FQGNSA. V lost 5 bases and J 7 bases, leaving 17 bases between the germline ends. This CDR3 comprises 15 residues. The CDR3 here is CASSPRAGADGELFF. CDR3 DNA sequence: TGTGCCAGCAGCCCCCGGGCGGGGGCGGACGGGGAGCTGTTTTTT.

V usage is TRBV5-1 and J usage is TRBJ2-2; D is unclear. V dropped 0 bases and J dropped 4 bases, with 10 bases sitting between them. Germline V lookup: CDR1 SGHRS, CDR2 YFSETQ. The CDR3 runs 15 residues. In nucleotides, the CDR3 is TGCGCCAGCAGCTTGGAATCCCGCGCCACCGGGGAGCTGTTTTTT. It specifies CASSLESRATGELFF.

The chain carries TRBV18 and TRBJ1-1, with D possibly matching TRBD1 (5 bases). The CDR3 covers 15 residues. Trimming cost V 3 bases and J 3 bases, with 14 bases left between them. Germline V gene lookup returns CDR1 KGHSH and CDR2 LQKENI. The CDR3 DNA follows: TGTGCCAGCTCACCGCAGGGCCCGGCGGACACTGAAGCTTTCTTT. Translating gives CASSPQGPADTEAFF.

In nucleotides, the CDR3 is TGCAGCGTTGGAGGGACAGGGAAAGGCTACACCTTC. It is translated as CSVGGTGKGYTF. The chain has TRBV29-1 and TRBJ1-2, with TRBD1 identical over 9 bases. The CDR3 sequence is 12 residues long. CDR1 is SQVTM, CDR2 ANQGSEA, per germline. The junction had 5 bases not matched to a gene; V was cut back by 4 bases and J by 8 bases.

This clone was counted between two and nine times. The gene calls are TRBV5-5 and TRBJ2-7, with D possibly being TRBD1 or TRBD2 (6 bases each). The CDR3 spans 14 residues. The germline V gene encodes CDR1 SGHKS and CDR2 YYEKEE (reference sequence). V was shortened by 0 bases and J by 2 bases, with 9 bases between the two germline ends. CDR3 protein: CASSLEGGTYEQYF. The CDR3 region has the DNA TGTGCCAGCAGCTTGGAAGGGGGGACCTACGAGCAGTACTTC.

Only a few counts were recorded for this clone. The chain combines TRBV12-5 with TRBJ2-1; 8 nucleotides align to TRBD1. Trimming removed 10 bases from V and 4 bases from J; junction bases left unmatched: 15. The length of the CDR3 is 16 residues. Germline CDR1 and CDR2: LGHNT and FRNRAP. Here the CDR3 DNA reads TGTGCTACCTGGACAGGGAGATTGTCGCCTTACAATGAGCAGTTCTTC. Its protein product is CATWTGRLSPYNEQFF.

V and J are TRBV5-1 and TRBJ1-1, with D unclear. Germline V lookup: CDR1 SGHRS, CDR2 YFSETQ. V lost 5 bases to trimming and J lost 4 bases, with 12 bases between them. The CDR3 covers 13 residues. The CDR3 coding sequence is TGCGCCAGCAGAGGGTATCGAGGCACTGAAGCTTTCTTT. Its translation: CASRGYRGTEAFF.

The chain carries TRBV7-9 and TRBJ2-1; 10 bases match TRBD1. Trimming cost V 0 bases and J 15 bases; bases outside gene matches: 5. The CDR3 has 13 amino acids. Per germline, CDR1 SEHNR and CDR2 FQNEAQ (reference sequence). The chain's CDR3 is CASSLAGTGVPFF. In DNA form, the CDR3 reads TGTGCCAGCAGCTTAGCCGGGACAGGGGTGCCGTTCTTC.

A note on this clone: The sample has other DNA sequences that encode this CDR3 too. Here the CDR3 DNA reads TGCGCCAGCAGCTTGGGAGGGTATGGCTACACCTTC. Protein product: CASSLGGYGYTF. The chain recombines TRBV5-1 with TRBJ1-2, with D unclear. Trimming stripped 0 bases from V and 5 bases from J, with 5 bases between. The CDR3 spans 12 residues. Germline V gene sequence: CDR1 SGHRS, CDR2 YFSETQ.

This sequence joins TRBV5-3 and TRBJ1-2; 7 nucleotides agree with TRBD1. TRBV5-3 is recorded as an ORF, its role being uncertain. Unmatched junction bases numbered 3, after V lost 1 base and J lost 3 bases. This CDR3 spans 14 amino acids. The DNA for the CDR3 is TGTGCCAGAAGCTTGCGGGGACAGTACTATGGCTACACCTTC. Encoded protein: CARSLRGQYYGYTF.

The J gene is TRBJ1-5, the V gene TRBV19; 7 positions match TRBD1. Unmatched junction bases numbered 2, after V lost 7 bases and J lost 2 bases. Germline assignment: CDR1 LNHDA and CDR2 SQIVND (reference sequence). The CDR3 is made up of 13 amino acids. The CDR3 region is CASTDRGNQPQHF. The CDR3 DNA is TGTGCCAGTACTGACAGGGGCAATCAGCCCCAGCATTTT.

The V and J genes are TRBV11-2 and TRBJ1-1, with a weak D call TRBD1 (5 bases). Germline V lookup: CDR1 SGHAT, CDR2 FQNNGV. CDR3 size: 17 residues. V lost 0 bases to trimming and J lost 1 base, with 15 bases between them. In DNA, the CDR3 is TGTGCCAGCAGCTTAGAGCTCCAGGGAAGTCGGAACACTGAAGCTTTCTTT. This encodes CASSLELQGSRNTEAFF.

V gene TRBV28 combines with J gene TRBJ1-1; 10 nucleotides align to TRBD1. V lost 8 bases, J lost 0 bases, and 3 bases stayed unmatched. This CDR3 is built from 14 residues. Germline CDR1 MDHEN, CDR2 SYDVKM. CDR3 nucleotides: TGTGCCAGCGGGACAGGGGCCTTGAACACTGAAGCTTTCTTT. It yields the protein CASGTGALNTEAFF.

V gene TRBV18 combines with J gene TRBJ2-7, with TRBD1 as a possible D gene (6 bases). Germline V gene data show CDR1 as KGHSH and CDR2 as LQKENI. V lost 5 bases to trimming and J lost 8 bases, with 16 bases between them. This CDR3 spans 13 amino acids. Here the CDR3 DNA reads TGTGCCAGCTCATCCCCCACAGACAGGCAGCAGTACTTC. Protein sequence: CASSSPTDRQQYF.

This rearrangement joins TRBV19 to TRBJ2-3, with 9 bases that match TRBD1. V lost 4 bases to trimming and J lost 4 bases; unmatched junction nucleotides: 6. The CDR3 is 15 residues long. Germline values: CDR1 LNHDA, CDR2 SQIVND (reference sequence). The CDR3 loop reads CASSKTGGLADTQYF. The CDR3 DNA reads TGTGCCAGTAGTAAGACAGGGGGGTTGGCAGATACGCAGTATTTT. Based on the CDR3 plus reference TRBV19 and TRBJ2-3, the full variable domain is DGGITQSPKYLFRKEGQNVTLSCEQNLNHDAMYWYRQDPGQGLRLIYYSQIVNDFQKGDIAEGYSVSREKKESFPLTVTSAQKNPTAFYLCASSKTGGLADTQYFGPGTRLTVL.

On this clone itself: In the same sample, other DNA sequences code for this CDR3. CDR3 amino acids: CASSRAGNTEAFF. The CDR3 nucleotides read TGTGCCAGCTCTAGAGCAGGGAACACTGAAGCTTTCTTT. This chain connects TRBV14 to TRBJ1-1; D uncertain. V was trimmed by 8 bases and J by 1 base, leaving 11 bases between them. Germline V gene lookup returns CDR1 SGHDN and CDR2 FVKESK. The CDR3 length is 13 residues.

CDR3 coding DNA: TGCGCCAGCAGCCCGCAACCGGCAGGGGGCGTCTCACCCCTCCACTTT. The encoded protein is CASSPQPAGGVSPLHF. This sequence joins TRBV5-1 and TRBJ1-6, with 8 bases lining up with TRBD1. This CDR3 is 16 amino acids long. V lost 4 bases and J lost 10; bases outside the gene matches: 13. Germline CDR1 reads SGHRS; CDR2 reads YFSETQ.

This clone was seen a single time. CDR3 sequence: CASSSSGQGHYGYTF. CDR3 sequence (DNA): TGTGCCAGCAGTTCCTCGGGACAGGGCCACTATGGCTACACCTTC. This rearrangement joins TRBV27 to TRBJ1-2, with 9 positions matching TRBD1. CDR3 length: 15 residues. Germline CDR1 is MNHEY and CDR2 is SMNVEV (reference sequence). The V and J ends lost 4 bases and 3 bases, in that order; junction bases with no gene match: 6.

V usage is TRBV5-1 and J usage is TRBJ1-1; perhaps TRBD1 as D (5 bases). In germline, CDR1 is SGHRS, CDR2 YFSETQ. CDR3 length: 16 residues. V shed 6 bases and J shed 5 bases, with 23 bases lying between them. The chain's CDR3 is CASTMNNPGSGTEAFF. The DNA for the CDR3 is TGCGCCAGCACCATGAATAACCCAGGGTCGGGAACTGAAGCTTTCTTT.

This clone has just a few counts. V gene TRBV28 combines with J gene TRBJ1-5; 10 bases match TRBD1. CDR3 length equals 16 residues. After removal of 2 bases from V and 5 bases from J, the junction contained 6 bases not matched to a gene. Germline V gene lookup returns CDR1 MDHEN and CDR2 SYDVKM. CDR3 protein: CASSLIGTGVYQPQHF. CDR3 DNA sequence: TGTGCCAGCAGTTTAATCGGGACAGGGGTTTATCAGCCCCAGCATTTT.